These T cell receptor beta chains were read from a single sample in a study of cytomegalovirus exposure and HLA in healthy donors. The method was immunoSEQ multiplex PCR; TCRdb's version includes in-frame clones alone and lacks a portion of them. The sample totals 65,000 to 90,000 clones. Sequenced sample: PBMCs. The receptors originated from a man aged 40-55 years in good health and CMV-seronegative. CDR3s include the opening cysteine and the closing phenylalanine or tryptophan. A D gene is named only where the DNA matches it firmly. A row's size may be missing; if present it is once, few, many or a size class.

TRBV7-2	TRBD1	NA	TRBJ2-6	CASSYRGPGANVLTF	TGTGCCAGCAGTTACAGGGGGCCTGGGGCCAACGTCCTGACTTTC
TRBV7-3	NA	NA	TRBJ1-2	CASSLGQGYGYTF	TGTGCCAGCAGCTTAGGGCAGGGCTATGGCTACACCTTC
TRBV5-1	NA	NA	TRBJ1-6	CASSPSGLNNSPLHF	TGCGCCAGCAGCCCTTCAGGGTTAAATAATTCACCCCTCCACTTT
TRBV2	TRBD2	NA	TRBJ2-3	CASSLSGGFTDTQYF	TGTGCCAGCAGTCTTAGCGGGGGGTTCACAGATACGCAGTATTTT
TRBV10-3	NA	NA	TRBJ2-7	CAISLEQGSSYEQYF	TGTGCCATCAGCCTTGAACAGGGAAGCTCCTACGAGCAGTACTTC
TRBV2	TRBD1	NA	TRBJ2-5	CASRETGGRETQYF	TGTGCCAGCAGGGAGACAGGGGGCCGGGAGACCCAGTACTTC
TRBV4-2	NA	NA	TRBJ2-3	CASSRAGPDTQYF	TGTGCCAGCAGCCGGGCGGGTCCAGATACGCAGTATTTT
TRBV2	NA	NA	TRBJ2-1	CASSDVRLYNEQFF	TGTGCCAGCAGTGACGTCAGGCTTTACAATGAGCAGTTCTTC
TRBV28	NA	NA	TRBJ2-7	CASSLGRDYEQYF	TGTGCCAGCAGTTTAGGGCGGGACTACGAGCAGTACTTC
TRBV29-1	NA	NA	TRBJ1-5	CSVADRFDQPQHF	TGCAGCGTGGCTGACAGATTCGATCAGCCCCAGCATTTT
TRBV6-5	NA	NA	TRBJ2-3	CASSYSRQGGDTQYF	TGTGCCAGCAGTTACTCGAGGCAGGGGGGAGATACGCAGTATTTT
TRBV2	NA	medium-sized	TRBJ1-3	CASSEADWVRGNTIYF	TGTGCCAGCAGTGAGGCGGACTGGGTTCGTGGAAACACCATATATTTT
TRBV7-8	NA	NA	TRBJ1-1	CASSTFGILATEAFF	TGTGCCAGCAGCACGTTCGGGATATTGGCCACTGAAGCTTTCTTT
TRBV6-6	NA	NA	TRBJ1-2	CASSPQGVNYGYTF	TGTGCCAGCAGTCCACAGGGAGTCAACTATGGCTACACCTTC
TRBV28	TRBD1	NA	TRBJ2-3	CASSWGQSLDTQYF	TGTGCCAGCAGTTGGGGACAGAGCTTAGATACGCAGTATTTT
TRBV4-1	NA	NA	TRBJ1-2	CASSQDPWGSDYGYTF	TGCGCCAGCAGCCAAGATCCGTGGGGCAGTGACTATGGCTACACCTTC
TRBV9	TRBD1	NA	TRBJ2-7	CASSADAGQGRSYEQYF	TGTGCCAGCAGCGCAGATGCGGGACAGGGTAGGTCCTACGAGCAGTACTTC
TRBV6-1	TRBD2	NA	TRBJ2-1	CALGAGVRYNEQFF	TGTGCCCTCGGTGCGGGGGTGAGGTACAATGAGCAGTTCTTC
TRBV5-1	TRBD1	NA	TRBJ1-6	CASSFGQARESLHF	TGCGCCAGCAGCTTCGGACAGGCCAGGGAGTCCCTCCACTTT
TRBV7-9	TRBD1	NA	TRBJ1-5	CASSFGTGNQPQHF	TGTGCCAGCAGCTTTGGGACAGGGAATCAGCCCCAGCATTTT
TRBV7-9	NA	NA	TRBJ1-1	CASRVGAEAFF	TGTGCCAGCAGGGTCGGGGCTGAAGCTTTCTTT
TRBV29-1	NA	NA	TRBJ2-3	CSVEEGTDTQYF	TGCAGCGTAGAGGAGGGCACAGATACGCAGTATTTT
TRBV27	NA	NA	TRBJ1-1	CASSSGGNTEAFF	TGTGCCAGCAGTTCGGGGGGGAACACTGAAGCTTTCTTT
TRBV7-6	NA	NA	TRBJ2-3	CASSHRLGTDTQYF	TGTGCCAGCAGCCACCGACTAGGCACAGATACGCAGTATTTT
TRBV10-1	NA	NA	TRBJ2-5	CASSESGRETQYF	TGCGCCAGCAGTGAGTCAGGGAGGGAGACCCAGTACTTC
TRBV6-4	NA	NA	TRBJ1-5	CASSPGQHQPQHF	TGTGCCAGCAGTCCAGGACAACATCAGCCCCAGCATTTT
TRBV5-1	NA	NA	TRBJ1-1	CASSLDSLGTEAFF	TGCGCCAGCAGCTTGGACAGCCTGGGCACTGAAGCTTTCTTT